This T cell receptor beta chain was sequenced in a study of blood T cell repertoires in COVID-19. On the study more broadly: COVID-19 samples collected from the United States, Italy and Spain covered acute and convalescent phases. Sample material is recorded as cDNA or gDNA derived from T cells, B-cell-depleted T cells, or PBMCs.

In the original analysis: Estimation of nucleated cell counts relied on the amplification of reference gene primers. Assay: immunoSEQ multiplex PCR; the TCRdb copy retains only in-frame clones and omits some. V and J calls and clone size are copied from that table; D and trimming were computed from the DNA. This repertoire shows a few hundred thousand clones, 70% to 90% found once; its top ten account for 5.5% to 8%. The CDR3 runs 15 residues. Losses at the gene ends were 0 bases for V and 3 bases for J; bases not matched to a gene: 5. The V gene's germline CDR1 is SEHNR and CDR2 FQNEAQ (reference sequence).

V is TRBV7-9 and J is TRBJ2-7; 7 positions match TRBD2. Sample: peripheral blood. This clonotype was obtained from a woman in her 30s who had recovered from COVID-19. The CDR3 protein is CASSLASGRDYEQYF. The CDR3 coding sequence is TGTGCCAGCAGCTTAGCGTCGGGGAGGGACTACGAGCAGTACTTC.